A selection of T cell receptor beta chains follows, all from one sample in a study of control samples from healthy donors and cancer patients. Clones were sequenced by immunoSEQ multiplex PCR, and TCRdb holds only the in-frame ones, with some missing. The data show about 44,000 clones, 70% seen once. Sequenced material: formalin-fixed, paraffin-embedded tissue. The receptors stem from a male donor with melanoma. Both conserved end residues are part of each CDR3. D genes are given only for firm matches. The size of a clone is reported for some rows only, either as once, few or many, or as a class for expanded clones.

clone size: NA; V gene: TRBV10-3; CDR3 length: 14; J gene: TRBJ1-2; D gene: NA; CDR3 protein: CAISEGSRGYGYTF; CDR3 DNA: TGTGCCATCAGTGAGGGGTCTAGAGGGTATGGCTACACCTTC
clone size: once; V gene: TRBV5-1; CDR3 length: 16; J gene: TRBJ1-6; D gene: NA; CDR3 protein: CASSLGAGTLNSPLHF; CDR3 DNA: TGCGCCAGCAGCTTGGGGGCCGGGACACTTAATTCACCCCTCCACTTT
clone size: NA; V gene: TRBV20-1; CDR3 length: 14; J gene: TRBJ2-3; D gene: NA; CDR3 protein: CSASRGAGTDTQYF; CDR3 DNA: TGCAGTGCCAGTAGGGGGGCAGGCACAGATACGCAGTATTTT
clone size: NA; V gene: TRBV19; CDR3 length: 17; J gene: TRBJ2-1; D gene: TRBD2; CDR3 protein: CASSVSRASGTYNEQFF; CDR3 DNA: TGTGCCAGTAGTGTTTCACGGGCTAGCGGTACTTACAATGAGCAGTTCTTC
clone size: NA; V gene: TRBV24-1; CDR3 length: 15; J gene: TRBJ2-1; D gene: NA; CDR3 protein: CATSDTGTDHNEQFF; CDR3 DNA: TGTGCCACCAGTGACACGGGGACGGACCACAATGAGCAGTTCTTC
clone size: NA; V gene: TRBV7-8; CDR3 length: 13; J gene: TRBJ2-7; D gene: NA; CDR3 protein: CASSLDRVYEQYF; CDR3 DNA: TGTGCCAGCAGCTTAGACAGAGTCTACGAGCAGTACTTC
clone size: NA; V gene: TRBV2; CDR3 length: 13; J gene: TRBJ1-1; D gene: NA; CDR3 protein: CAGSAQPNTEAFF; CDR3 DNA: TGTGCCGGCAGTGCCCAACCGAACACTGAAGCTTTCTTT
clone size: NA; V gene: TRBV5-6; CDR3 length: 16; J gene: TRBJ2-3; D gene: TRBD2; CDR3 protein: CASSNRRTSGRDTQYF; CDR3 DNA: TGTGCCAGCAGTAACCGGAGGACTAGCGGGAGGGATACGCAGTATTTT
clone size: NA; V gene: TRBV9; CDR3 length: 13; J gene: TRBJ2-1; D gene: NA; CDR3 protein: CASSVGPLNEQFF; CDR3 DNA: TGTGCCAGCAGCGTAGGGCCTCTGAATGAGCAGTTCTTC
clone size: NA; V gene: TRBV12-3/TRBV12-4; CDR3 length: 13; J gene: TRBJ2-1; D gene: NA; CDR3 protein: CASSLSGGNEQFF; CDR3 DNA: TGTGCCAGCAGTTTGAGCGGAGGGAATGAGCAGTTCTTC
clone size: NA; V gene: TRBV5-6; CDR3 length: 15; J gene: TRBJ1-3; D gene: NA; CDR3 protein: CASRPRGYTGNTIYF; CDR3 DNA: TGTGCCAGCAGGCCCAGGGGATATACTGGAAACACCATATATTTT
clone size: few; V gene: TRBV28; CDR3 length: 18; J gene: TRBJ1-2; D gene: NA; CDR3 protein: CASRTLGFLGRANYGYTF; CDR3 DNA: TGTGCCAGCAGAACTCTCGGCTTTTTAGGGAGAGCCAACTATGGCTACACCTTC
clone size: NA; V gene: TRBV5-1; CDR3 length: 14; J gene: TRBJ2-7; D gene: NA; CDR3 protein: CASSLAPGAHEQYF; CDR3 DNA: TGCGCCAGCAGCTTGGCCCCAGGCGCCCACGAGCAGTACTTC
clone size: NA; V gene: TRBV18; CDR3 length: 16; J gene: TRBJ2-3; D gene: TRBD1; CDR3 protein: CASSSFRDSLTDTQYF; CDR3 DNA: TGTGCCAGCTCATCCTTCCGGGACAGCCTCACAGATACGCAGTATTTT
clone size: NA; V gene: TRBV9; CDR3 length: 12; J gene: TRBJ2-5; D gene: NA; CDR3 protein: CASSHPAETQYF; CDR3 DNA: TGTGCCAGCAGCCACCCGGCGGAGACCCAGTACTTC
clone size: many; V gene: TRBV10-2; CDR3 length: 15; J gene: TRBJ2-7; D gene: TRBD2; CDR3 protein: CASSEVAGTKREQYF; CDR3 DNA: TGCGCCAGCAGTGAGGTCGCTGGGACTAAACGCGAGCAGTACTTC
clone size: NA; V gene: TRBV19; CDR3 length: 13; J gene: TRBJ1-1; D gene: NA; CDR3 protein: CASSIEVNTEAFF; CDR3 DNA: TGTGCCAGTAGTATAGAAGTGAACACTGAAGCTTTCTTT
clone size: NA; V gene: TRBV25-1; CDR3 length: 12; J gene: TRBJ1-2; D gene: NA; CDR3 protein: CASSEHSYGYTF; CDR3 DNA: TGTGCCAGCAGTGAACATAGCTATGGCTACACCTTC
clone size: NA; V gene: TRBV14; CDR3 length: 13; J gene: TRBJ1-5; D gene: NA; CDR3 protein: CASSQGRNQPQHF; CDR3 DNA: TGTGCCAGCAGCCAAGGACGCAATCAGCCCCAGCATTTT
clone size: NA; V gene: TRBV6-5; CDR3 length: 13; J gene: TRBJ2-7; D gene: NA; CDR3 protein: CASSYPGTYEQYF; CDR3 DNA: TGTGCCAGCAGTTACCCCGGGACCTACGAGCAGTACTTC
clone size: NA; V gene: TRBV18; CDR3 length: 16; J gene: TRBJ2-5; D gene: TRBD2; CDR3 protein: CASSPPTSGNQETQYF; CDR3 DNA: TGTGCCAGCTCACCACCGACTAGCGGGAACCAAGAGACCCAGTACTTC
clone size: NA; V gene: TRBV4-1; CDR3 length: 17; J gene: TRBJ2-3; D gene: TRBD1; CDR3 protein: CASSQEVRQGATDTQYF; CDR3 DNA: TGCGCCAGCAGCCAAGAGGTTCGTCAGGGGGCCACAGATACGCAGTATTTT
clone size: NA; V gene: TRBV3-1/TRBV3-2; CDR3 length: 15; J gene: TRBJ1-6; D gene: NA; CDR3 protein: CASSIRWGDSSPLHF; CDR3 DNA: TGTGCCAGCAGCATTCGCTGGGGAGACAGTTCACCCCTCCACTTT
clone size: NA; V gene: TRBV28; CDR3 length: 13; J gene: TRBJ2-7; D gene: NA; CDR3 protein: CASTATAIYEQYF; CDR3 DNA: TGTGCCAGCACCGCGACAGCCATTTACGAGCAGTACTTC
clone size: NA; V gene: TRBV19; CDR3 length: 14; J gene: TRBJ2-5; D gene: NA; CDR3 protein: CASSEGRAGETQYF; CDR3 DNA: TGTGCCAGTTCAGAAGGCAGGGCAGGAGAGACCCAGTACTTC
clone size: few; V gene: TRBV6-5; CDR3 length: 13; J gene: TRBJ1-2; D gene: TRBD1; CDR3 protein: CASSRDRVYGYTF; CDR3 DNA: TGTGCCAGCTCCCGGGACAGGGTTTATGGCTACACCTTC
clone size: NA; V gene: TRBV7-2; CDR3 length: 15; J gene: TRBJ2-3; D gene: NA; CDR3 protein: CASSLGLSSTDTQYF; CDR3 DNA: TGTGCCAGCAGCTTGGGACTTTCTAGCACAGATACGCAGTATTTT
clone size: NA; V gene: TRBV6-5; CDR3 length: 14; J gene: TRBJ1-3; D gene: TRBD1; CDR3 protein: CASCSTGVGNTIYF; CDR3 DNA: TGTGCCAGTTGTTCGACAGGGGTCGGAAACACCATATATTTT
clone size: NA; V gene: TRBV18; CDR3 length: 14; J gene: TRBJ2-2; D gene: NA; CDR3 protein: CASSPSFAGGELFF; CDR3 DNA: TGTGCCAGCTCACCGAGCTTCGCAGGCGGGGAGCTGTTTTTT
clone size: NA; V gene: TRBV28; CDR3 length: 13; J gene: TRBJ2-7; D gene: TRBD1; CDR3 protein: CASSFRGLYEQYF; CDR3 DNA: TGTGCCAGCAGTTTTAGGGGGCTGTACGAGCAGTACTTC
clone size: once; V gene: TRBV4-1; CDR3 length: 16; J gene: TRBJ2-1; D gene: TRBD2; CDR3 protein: CASSRQRSGSYNEQFF; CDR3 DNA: TGCGCCAGCAGCCGCCAGCGCAGCGGGAGCTACAATGAGCAGTTCTTC
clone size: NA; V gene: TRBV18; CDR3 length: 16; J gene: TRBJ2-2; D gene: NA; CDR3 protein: CASSPLLGANTGELFF; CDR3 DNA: TGTGCCAGCTCACCACTCCTTGGGGCGAACACCGGGGAGCTGTTTTTT
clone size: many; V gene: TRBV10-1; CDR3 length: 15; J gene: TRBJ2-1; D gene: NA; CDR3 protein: CASSESSTARNEQFF; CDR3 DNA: TGCGCCAGCAGTGAGTCGTCGACTGCTAGAAATGAGCAGTTCTTC
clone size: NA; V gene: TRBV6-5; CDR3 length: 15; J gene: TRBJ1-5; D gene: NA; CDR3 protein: CASSYNRLSNQPQHF; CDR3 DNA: TGTGCCAGCAGTTACAACAGGCTTAGCAATCAGCCCCAGCATTTT
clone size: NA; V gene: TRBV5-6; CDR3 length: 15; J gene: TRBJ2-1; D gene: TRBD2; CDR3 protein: CASSYFSGTYNEQFF; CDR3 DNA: TGTGCCAGCAGTTATTTTAGCGGGACCTACAATGAGCAGTTCTTC
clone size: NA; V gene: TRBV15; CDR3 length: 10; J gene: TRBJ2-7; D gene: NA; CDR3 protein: CATGLNEQYF; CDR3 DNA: TGTGCCACGGGGCTAAACGAGCAGTACTTC
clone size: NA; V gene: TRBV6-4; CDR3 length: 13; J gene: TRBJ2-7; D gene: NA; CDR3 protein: CASSDWVPYEQYF; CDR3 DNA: TGTGCCAGCAGTGATTGGGTACCCTACGAGCAGTACTTC